The entry below gives a single TCR beta chain sequence along with its context. Profiling relied on immunoSEQ multiplex PCR, and the TCRdb table lists in-frame clones only, not all of them. The sample lists roughly 14,000 clones, 80% to 90% occurring once. These data are taken from a study of blood T cell repertoires in COVID-19. In the study overall: Donors in the United States, Italy and Spain gave samples during acute or convalescent COVID-19. The analysed material was cDNA or gDNA that came from T cells, B-cell-depleted T cells, or PBMCs.

The sequence was obtained from a human donor in a cohort sampled during active COVID-19. Specimen: peripheral blood.

CDR3 sequence reads: CASSQDGADERGTPLHF. In DNA form, the CDR3 reads TGTGCCAGCAGCCAAGACGGGGCGGACGAACGGGGGACACCCCTCCACTTT. The chain couples TRBV4-2 to TRBJ1-6, with a possible D match to TRBD1 (5 bases). Germline V gives CDR1 LGHNA, CDR2 YNFKEQ. The CDR3 has 17 amino acids. V was trimmed by 0 bases and J by 11 bases, leaving 20 bases between them.